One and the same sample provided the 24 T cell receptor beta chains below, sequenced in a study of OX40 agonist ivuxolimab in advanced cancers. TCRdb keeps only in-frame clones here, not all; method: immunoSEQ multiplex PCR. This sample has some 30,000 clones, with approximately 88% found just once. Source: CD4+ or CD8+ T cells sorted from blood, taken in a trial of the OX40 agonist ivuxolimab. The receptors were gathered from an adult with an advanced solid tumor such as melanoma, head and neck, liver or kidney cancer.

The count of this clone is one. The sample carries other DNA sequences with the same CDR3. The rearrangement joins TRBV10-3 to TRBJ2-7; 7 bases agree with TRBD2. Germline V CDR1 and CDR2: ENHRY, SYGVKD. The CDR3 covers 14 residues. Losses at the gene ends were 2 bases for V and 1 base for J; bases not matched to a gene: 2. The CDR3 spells CAISEGGGSYEQYF. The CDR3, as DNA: TGTGCCATCAGTGAGGGGGGGGGATCCTACGAGCAGTACTTC.

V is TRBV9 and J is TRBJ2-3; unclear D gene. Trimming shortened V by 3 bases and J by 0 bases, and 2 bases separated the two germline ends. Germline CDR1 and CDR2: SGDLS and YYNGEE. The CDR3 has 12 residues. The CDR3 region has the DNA TGTGCCAGCAGCGGAAGCACAGATACGCAGTATTTT. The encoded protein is CASSGSTDTQYF.

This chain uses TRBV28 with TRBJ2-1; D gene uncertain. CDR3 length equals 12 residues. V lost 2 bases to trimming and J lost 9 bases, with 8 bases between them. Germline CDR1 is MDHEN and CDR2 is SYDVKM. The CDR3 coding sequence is TGTGCCAGCAGTTTAGGCTCACGTGAGCAGTTCTTC. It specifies CASSLGSREQFF.

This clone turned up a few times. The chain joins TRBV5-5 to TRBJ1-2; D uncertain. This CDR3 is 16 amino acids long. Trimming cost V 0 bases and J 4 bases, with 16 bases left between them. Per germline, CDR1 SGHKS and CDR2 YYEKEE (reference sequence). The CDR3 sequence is CASSLAEEGVFYGYTF. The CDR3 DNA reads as TGTGCCAGCAGCTTGGCCGAGGAAGGAGTTTTCTATGGCTACACCTTC.

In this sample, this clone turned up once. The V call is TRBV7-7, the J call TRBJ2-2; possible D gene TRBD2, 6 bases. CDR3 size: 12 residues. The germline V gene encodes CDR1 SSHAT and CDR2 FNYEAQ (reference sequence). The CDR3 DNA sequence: TGTGCTAGCGGCCCAGGTACCGGGGAGCTGTTTTTT. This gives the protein CASGPGTGELFF.

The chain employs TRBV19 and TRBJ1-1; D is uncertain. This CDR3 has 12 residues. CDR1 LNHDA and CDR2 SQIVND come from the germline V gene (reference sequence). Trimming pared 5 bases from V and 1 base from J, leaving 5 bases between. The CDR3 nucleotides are TGTGCCAGTAGTTTCTGGAACACTGAAGCTTTCTTT. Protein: CASSFWNTEAFF.

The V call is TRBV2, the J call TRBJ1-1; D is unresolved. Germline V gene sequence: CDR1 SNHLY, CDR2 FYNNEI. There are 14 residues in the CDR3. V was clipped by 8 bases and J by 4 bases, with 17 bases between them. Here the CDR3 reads CASPEGGIITEAFF. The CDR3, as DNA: TGTGCCAGCCCCGAGGGAGGGATAATCACTGAAGCTTTCTTT.

The CDR3 loop is CASSFQGSNQPQHF. The CDR3 bases are TGTGCCAGCAGTTTCCAAGGTAGCAATCAGCCCCAGCATTTT. The V call is TRBV27, the J call TRBJ1-5; D gene ambiguous. Germline loops: CDR1 MNHEY, CDR2 SMNVEV (reference sequence). There are 14 residues in the CDR3. V lost 3 bases to trimming and J lost 0 bases, with 6 bases between them.

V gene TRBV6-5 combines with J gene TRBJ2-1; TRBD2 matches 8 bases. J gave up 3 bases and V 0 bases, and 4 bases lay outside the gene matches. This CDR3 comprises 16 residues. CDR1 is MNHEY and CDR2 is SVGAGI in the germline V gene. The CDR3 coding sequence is TGTGCCAGCAGTTACTCGTTAGCGGGGAGCTACAATGAGCAGTTCTTC. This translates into CASSYSLAGSYNEQFF.

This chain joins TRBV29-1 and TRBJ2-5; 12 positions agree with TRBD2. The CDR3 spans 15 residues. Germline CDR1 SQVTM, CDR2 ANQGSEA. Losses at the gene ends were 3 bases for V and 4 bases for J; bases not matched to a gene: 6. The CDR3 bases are TGCAGCGTTGATTCTAGCGGGAGGGCCGGAGAGACCCAGTACTTC. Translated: CSVDSSGRAGETQYF.

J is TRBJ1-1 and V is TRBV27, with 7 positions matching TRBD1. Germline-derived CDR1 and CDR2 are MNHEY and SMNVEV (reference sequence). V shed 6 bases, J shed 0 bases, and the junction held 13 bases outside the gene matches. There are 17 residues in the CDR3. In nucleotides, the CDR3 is TGTGCCAGCAGGCCGTTAAGCTCGGGACAGATGAACACTGAAGCTTTCTTT. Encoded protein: CASRPLSSGQMNTEAFF.

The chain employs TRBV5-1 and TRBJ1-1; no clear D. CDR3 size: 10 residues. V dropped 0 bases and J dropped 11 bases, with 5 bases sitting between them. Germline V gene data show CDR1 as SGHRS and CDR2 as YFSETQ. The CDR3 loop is CASSLGVAFF. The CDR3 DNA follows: TGCGCCAGCAGCTTGGGAGTGGCTTTCTTT.

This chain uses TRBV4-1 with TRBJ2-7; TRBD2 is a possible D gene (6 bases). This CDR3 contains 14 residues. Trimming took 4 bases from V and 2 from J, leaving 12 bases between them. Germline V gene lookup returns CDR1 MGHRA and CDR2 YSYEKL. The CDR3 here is CASSLGTGTYEQYF. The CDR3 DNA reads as TGCGCCAGCAGCCTGGGGACTGGAACCTACGAGCAGTACTTC.

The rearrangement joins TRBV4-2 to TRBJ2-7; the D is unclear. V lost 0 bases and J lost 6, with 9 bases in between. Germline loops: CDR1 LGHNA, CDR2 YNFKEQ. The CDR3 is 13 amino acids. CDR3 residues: CASSQDGSFEQYF. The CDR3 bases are TGTGCCAGCAGCCAAGATGGTAGTTTCGAGCAGTACTTC.

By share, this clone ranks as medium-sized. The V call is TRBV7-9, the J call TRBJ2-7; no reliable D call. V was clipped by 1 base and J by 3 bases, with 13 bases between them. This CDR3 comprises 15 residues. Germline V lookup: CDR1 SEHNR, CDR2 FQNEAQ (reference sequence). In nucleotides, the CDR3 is TGTGCCAGCAGCTTAGTGGTCCGCGGATTCTACGAGCAGTACTTC. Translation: CASSLVVRGFYEQYF. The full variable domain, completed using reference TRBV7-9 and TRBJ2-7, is DTGVSQNPRHKITKRGQNVTFRCDPISEHNRLYWYRQTLGQGPEFLTYFQNEAQLEKSRLLSDRFSAERPKGSFSTLEIQRTEQGDSAMYLCASSLVVRGFYEQYFGPGTRLTVT.

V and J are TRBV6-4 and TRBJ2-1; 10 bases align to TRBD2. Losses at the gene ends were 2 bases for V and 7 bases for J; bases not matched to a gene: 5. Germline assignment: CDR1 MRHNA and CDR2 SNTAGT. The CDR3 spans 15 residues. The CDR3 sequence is CASSDGVAGGNEQFF. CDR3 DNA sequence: TGTGCCAGCAGTGACGGGGTAGCGGGGGGTAATGAGCAGTTCTTC.

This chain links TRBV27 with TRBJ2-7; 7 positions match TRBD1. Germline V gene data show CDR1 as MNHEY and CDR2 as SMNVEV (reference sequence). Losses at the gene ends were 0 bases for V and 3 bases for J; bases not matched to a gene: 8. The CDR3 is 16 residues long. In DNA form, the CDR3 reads TGTGCCAGCAGTTTATCCGCGGCAGGGGGATTCTACGAGCAGTACTTC. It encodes CASSLSAAGGFYEQYF.

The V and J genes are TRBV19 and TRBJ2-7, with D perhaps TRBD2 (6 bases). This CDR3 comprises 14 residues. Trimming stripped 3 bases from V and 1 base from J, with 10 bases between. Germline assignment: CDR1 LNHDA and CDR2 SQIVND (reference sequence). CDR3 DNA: TGTGCCAGTAGTATTTCTAGCGTATCCTACGAGCAGTACTTC. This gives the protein CASSISSVSYEQYF.

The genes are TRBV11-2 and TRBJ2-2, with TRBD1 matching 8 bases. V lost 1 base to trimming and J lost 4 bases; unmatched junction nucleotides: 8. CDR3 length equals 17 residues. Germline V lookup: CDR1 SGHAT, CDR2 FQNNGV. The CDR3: CASSLVSGTGPTGELFF. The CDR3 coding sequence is TGTGCCAGCAGCTTAGTCTCCGGGACAGGCCCCACCGGGGAGCTGTTTTTT. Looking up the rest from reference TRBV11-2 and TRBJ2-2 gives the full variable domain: EAGVAQSPRYKIIEKRQSVAFWCNPISGHATLYWYQQILGQGPKLLIQFQNNGVVDDSQLPKDRFSAERLKGVDSTLKIQPAKLEDSAVYLCASSLVSGTGPTGELFFGEGSRLTVL.

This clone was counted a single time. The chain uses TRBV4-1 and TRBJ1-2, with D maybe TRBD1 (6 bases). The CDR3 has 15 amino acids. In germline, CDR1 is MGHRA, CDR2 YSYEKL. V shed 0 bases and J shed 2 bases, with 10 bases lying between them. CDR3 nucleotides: TGCGCCAGCAGCCAAGACGACAGGCCGAACTATGGCTACACCTTC. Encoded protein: CASSQDDRPNYGYTF.

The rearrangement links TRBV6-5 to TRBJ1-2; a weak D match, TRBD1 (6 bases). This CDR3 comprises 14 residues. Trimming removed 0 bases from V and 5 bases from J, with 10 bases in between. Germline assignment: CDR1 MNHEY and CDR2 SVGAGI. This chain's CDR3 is CASSYSGARYGYTF. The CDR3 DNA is TGTGCCAGCAGTTACTCGGGGGCGCGGTATGGCTACACCTTC.

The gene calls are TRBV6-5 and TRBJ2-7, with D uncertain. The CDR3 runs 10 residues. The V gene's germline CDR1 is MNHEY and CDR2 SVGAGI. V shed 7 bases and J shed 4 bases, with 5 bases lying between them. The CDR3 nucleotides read TGTGCCAGCATAGGTTACGAGCAGTACTTC. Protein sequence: CASIGYEQYF.

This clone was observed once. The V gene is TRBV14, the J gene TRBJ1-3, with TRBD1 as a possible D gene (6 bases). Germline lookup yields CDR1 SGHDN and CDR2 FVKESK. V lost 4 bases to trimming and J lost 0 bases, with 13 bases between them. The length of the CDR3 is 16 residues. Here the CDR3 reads CASSPTGILSGNTIYF. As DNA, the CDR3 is TGTGCCAGCAGCCCCACAGGGATACTCTCTGGAAACACCATATATTTT.

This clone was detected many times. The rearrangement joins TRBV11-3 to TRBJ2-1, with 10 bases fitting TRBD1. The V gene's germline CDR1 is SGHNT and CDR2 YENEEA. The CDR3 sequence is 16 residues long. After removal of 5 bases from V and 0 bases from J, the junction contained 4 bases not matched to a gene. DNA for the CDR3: TGTGCCAGCAGCGGAAGGGACAGGGGCTCCTACAATGAGCAGTTCTTC. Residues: CASSGRDRGSYNEQFF.